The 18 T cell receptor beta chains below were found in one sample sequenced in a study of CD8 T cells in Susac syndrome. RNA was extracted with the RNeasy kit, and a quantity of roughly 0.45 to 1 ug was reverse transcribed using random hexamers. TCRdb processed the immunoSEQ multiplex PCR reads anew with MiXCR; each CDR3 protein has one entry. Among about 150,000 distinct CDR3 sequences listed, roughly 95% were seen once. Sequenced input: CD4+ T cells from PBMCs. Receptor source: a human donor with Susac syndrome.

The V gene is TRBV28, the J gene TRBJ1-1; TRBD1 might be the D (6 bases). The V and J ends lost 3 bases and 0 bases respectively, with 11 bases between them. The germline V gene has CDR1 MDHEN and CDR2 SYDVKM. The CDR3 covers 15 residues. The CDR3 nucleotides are TGTGCCAGCAGTTTTTGGGGGCGGTTGAACACTGAAGCTTTCTTT. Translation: CASSFWGRLNTEAFF.

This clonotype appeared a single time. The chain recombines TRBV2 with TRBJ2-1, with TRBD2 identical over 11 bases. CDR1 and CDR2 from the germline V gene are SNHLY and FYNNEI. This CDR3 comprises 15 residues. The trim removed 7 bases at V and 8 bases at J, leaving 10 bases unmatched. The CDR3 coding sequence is TGTGCCAGCATTACACCGGGACTAGCGGACGATGAGCAGTTCTTC. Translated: CASITPGLADDEQFF.

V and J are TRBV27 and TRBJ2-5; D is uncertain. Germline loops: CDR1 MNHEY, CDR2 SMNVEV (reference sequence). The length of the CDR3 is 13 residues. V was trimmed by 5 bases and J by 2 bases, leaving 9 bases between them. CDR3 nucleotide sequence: TGTGCCAGCAGTGGGCAGTTACAAGAGACCCAGTACTTC. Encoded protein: CASSGQLQETQYF.

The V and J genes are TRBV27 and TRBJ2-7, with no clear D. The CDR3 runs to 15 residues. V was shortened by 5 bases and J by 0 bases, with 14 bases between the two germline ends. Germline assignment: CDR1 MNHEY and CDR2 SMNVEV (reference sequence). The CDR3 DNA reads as TGTGCCAGCAGTCCCCTGAACTGGGCCTCCTACGAGCAGTACTTC. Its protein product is CASSPLNWASYEQYF.

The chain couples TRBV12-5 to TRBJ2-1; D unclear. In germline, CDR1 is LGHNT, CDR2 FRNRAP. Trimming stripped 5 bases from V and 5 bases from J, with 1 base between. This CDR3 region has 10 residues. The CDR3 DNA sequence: TGTGCTAGTGGTGACAATGAGCAGTTCTTC. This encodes CASGDNEQFF.

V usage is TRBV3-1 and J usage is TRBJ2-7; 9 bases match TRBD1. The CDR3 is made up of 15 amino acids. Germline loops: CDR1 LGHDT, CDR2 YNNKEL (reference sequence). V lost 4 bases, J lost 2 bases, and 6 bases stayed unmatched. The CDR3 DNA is TGTGCCAGCAGCCTACAGGGGGCGAGCACCTACGAGCAGTACTTC. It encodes CASSLQGASTYEQYF.

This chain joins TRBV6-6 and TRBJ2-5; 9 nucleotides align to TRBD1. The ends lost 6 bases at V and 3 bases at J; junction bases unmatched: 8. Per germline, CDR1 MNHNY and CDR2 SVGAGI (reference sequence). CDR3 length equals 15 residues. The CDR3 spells CASSQKGQGKETQYF. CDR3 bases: TGTGCCAGCAGCCAGAAGGGACAGGGTAAAGAGACCCAGTACTTC.

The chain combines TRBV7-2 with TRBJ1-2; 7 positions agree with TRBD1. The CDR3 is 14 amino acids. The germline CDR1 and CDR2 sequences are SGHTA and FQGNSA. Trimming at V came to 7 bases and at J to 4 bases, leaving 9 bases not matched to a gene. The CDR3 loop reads CASTPTGAGYGYTF. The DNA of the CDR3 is TGTGCCAGCACCCCCACAGGGGCGGGCTATGGCTACACCTTC.

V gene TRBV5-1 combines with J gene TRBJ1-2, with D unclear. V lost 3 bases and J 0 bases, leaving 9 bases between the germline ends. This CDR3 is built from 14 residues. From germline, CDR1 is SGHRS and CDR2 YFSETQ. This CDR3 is CASSSYPSNYGYTF. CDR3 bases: TGCGCCAGCAGCTCCTACCCGTCTAACTATGGCTACACCTTC.

The CDR3 DNA reads TGTGCCAGCGGAAAGACTAGCGGGGATGTGGGCGAGCAGTACTTC. Translation: CASGKTSGDVGEQYF. J is TRBJ2-7 and V is TRBV7-2, with TRBD2 identical over 11 bases. Germline trimming cut 8 bases from V and 6 bases from J; bases unmatched to any gene: 12. This CDR3 has 15 amino acids. Germline V CDR1 and CDR2: SGHTA, FQGNSA.

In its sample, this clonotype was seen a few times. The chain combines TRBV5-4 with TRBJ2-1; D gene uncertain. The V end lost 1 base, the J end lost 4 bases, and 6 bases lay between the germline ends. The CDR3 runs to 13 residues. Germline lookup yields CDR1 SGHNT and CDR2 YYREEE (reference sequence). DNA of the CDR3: TGTGCCAGCAGCTTGACGAGTTACAATGAGCAGTTCTTC. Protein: CASSLTSYNEQFF.

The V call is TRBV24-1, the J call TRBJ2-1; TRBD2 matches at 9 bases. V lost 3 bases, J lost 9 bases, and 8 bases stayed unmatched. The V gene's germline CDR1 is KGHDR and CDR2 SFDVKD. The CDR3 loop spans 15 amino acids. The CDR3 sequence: CATSDRSGRFSEQFF. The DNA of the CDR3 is TGTGCCACCAGTGATCGTAGCGGGAGATTCAGTGAGCAGTTCTTC.

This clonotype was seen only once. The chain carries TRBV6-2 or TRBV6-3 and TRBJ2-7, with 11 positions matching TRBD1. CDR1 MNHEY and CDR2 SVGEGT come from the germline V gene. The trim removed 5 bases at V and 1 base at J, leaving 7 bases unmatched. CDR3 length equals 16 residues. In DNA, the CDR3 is TGTGCCAGCAGTCTATCCGGGACAGGGGGGTCCTACGAGCAGTACTTC. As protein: CASSLSGTGGSYEQYF.

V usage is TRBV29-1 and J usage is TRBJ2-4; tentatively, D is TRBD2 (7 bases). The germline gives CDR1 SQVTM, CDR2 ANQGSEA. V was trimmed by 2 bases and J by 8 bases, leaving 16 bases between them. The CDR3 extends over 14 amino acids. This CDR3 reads CSVERTGRGDIQYF. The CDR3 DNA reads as TGCAGCGTTGAACGTACGGGGAGGGGGGACATTCAGTACTTC.

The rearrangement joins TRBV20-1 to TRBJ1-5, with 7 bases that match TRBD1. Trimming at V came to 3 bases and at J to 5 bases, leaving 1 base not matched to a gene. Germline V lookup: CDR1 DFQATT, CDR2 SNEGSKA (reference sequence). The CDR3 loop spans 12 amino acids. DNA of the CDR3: TGCAGTGCTAGCCAGGGGGATCAGCCCCAGCATTTT. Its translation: CSASQGDQPQHF.

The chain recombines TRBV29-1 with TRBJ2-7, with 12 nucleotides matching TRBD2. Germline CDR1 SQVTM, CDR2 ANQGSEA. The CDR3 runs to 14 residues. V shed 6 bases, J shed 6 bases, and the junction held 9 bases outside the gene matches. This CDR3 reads CSVSTSGRVAEQYF. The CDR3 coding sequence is TGCAGCGTATCGACTAGCGGGAGAGTGGCCGAGCAGTACTTC.

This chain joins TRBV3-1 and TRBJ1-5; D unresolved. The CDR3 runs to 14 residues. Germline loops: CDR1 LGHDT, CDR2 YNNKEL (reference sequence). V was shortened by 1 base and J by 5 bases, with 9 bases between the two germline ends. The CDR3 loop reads CASSQGSGDQPQHF. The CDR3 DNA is TGTGCCAGCAGCCAAGGGTCCGGAGATCAGCCCCAGCATTTT. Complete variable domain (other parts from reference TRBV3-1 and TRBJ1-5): DTAVSQTPKYLVTQMGNDKSIKCEQNLGHDTMYWYKQDSKKFLKIMFSYNNKELIINETVPNRFSPKSPDKAHLNLHINSLELGDSAVYFCASSQGSGDQPQHFGDGTRLSIL.

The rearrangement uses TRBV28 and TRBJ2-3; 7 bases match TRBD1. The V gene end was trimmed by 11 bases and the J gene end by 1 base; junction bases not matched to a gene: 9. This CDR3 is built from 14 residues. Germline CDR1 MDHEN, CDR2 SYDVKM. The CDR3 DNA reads TGTGCCGTTACGAGGGGGCCTCGCACAGATACGCAGTATTTT. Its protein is CAVTRGPRTDTQYF. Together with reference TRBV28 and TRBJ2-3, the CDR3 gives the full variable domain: DVKVTQSSRYLVKRTGEKVFLECVQDMDHENMFWYRQDPGLGLRLIYFSYDVKMKEKGDIPEGYSVSREKKERFSLILESASTNQTSMYLCAVTRGPRTDTQYFGPGTRLTVL.